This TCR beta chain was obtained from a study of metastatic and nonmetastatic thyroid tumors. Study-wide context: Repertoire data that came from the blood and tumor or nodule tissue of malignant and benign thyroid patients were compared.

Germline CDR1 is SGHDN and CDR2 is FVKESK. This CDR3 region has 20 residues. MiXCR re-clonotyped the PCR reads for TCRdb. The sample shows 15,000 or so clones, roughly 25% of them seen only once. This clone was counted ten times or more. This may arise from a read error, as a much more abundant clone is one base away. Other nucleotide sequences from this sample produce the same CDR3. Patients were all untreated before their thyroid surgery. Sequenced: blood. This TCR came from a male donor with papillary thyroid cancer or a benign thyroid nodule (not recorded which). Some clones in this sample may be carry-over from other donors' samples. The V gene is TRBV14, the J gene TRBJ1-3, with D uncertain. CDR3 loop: CASSPAGWRRIYNSGNTIYF. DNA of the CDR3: TGTGCCAGCAGCCCGGCGGGGTGGCGACGGATCTACAACTCTGGAAACACCATATACTTT.